This T cell receptor beta chain is drawn from a study of T cell responses to AZD1222 COVID-19 vaccine. J was trimmed by 8 bases and V by 4 bases; bases with no gene match: 6. The germline V gene has CDR1 SGHAT and CDR2 FQDESV (reference sequence). The CDR3 runs 13 residues. Data came from immunoSEQ multiplex PCR; TCRdb stores just in-frame clones and leaves some out. Here the sample spans about 130,000 clones, roughly 90% being singletons. Sequencing was performed on peripheral blood, taken on day 0 of AZD1222 vaccination. The receptor was derived from an adult in good health. The chain combines TRBV11-1 with TRBJ1-2, with 8 positions matching TRBD1. The CDR3 spells CASSSSGGRGYTF. In nucleotides, the CDR3 is TGTGCCAGCAGCTCGTCAGGGGGCAGAGGCTACACCTTC.